This T cell receptor beta chain originates from a study of T cell responses to AZD1222 COVID-19 vaccine. Germline lookup yields CDR1 LGHNA and CDR2 YSLEER. This CDR3 has 15 amino acids. Losses at the gene ends were 0 bases for V and 6 bases for J; bases not matched to a gene: 5. Comments on this clone: The antigen is not known.

Study conclusions and caveats: Only 5 or 6 people who got AZD1222 tested seropositive at baseline.

Measured with immunoSEQ multiplex PCR; TCRdb has only the in-frame clones, and not every one. The profile shows 94,000 or so clones, roughly 87% of them singletons. Sample: peripheral blood, taken on day 0 of AZD1222 vaccination. The V call is TRBV4-3, the J call TRBJ1-2; TRBD1 aligns across 9 bases. This TCR was recovered from an adult in good health. CDR3 nucleotides: TGCGCCAGCAGCCAAGAGGGACAGGGTATTCATGGCTACACCTTC. Residues: CASSQEGQGIHGYTF.